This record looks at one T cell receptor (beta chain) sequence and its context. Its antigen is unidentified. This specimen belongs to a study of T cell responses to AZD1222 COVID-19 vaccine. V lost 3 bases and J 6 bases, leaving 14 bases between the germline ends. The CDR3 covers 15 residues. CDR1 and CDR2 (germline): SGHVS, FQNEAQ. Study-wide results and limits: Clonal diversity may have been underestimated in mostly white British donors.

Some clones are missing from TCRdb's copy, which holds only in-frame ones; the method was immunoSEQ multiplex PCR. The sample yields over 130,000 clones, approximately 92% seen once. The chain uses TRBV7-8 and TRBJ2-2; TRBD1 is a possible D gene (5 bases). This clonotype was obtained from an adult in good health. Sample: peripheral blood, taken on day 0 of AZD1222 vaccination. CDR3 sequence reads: CASSLQVGLAGELFF. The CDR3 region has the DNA TGTGCCAGCAGCTTGCAAGTGGGGCTCGCCGGGGAGCTGTTTTTT.